This entry lists 2 T cell receptor beta chains sequenced from one sample in a study of T cell responses to AZD1222 COVID-19 vaccine (dated by TCRdb to about 2021). Taken with the paper, the label for time point translates to: baseline before first vaccination. The treatment or condition label for this specimen denotes: meningococcal conjugate vaccine given as trial control. The protocol used for the library was the immunoSEQ multiplex PCR assay. TCRdb retrieved this table from immuneACCESS and kept in-frame rearrangements only. Not all clones are present; in checked studies, unresolved V genes account for under half, and no reason is known for the remainder. Within this sample are fewer than 250,000 clones, with 85% to 95% of them counted one time only. Of the sample, around 1% is held by the ten largest clones. The material sequenced was peripheral blood, taken on day 0 of MenACWY control vaccination. The receptors were sampled from an adult in good health.

CDR3 sequence (DNA): TGTGCCAGCTCACCACCTCCTAGCGGGGGACCGACCACACAACTACGTAAGCAGTTCTTC. Amino acid sequence: CASSPPPSGGPTTQLRKQFF. This chain joins TRBV18 and TRBJ2-1, with TRBD2 identical over 10 bases. Losses at the gene ends were 0 bases for V and 11 bases for J; bases not matched to a gene: 22. Germline CDR1 is KGHSH and CDR2 is LQKENI. The length of the CDR3 is 20 residues.

V and J are TRBV2 and TRBJ2-7, with D possibly matching TRBD1 (5 bases). V was shortened by 4 bases and J by 2 bases, with 15 bases between the two germline ends. CDR1 and CDR2 from the germline V gene are SNHLY and FYNNEI. The CDR3 has 15 amino acids. CDR3 in DNA: TGTGCCAGCAGTGGCCGCTTAGACAGAGCCTACGAGCAGTACTTC. Translating it yields CASSGRLDRAYEQYF.